The clone carrying this TCR beta chain came up many times. The antigen remains undetermined. This CDR3 region has 15 residues. In germline, CDR1 is SGHAT, CDR2 FQNNGV. V was clipped by 2 bases and J by 0 bases, with 8 bases between them. The data were taken from a study of identical twins. Among all donors, each was a healthy Caucasian. Study results and caveats: The models gave estimates that fell short of the out-of-frame TCR alpha sharing seen in monozygotic twins. Zero-insertion findings could be partly confounded by invariant cells (MAIT and iNKT cells). With beta out-of-frame sequences, excess sharing by twins was weaker.

TCRdb reprocessed the 5' RACE reads via MiXCR and lists one record per CDR3 protein. Of some 500,000 distinct CDR3 sequences listed, 14% are singletons. These same data were also listed under a study on yellow fever vaccine responses in identical twins.

The chain joins TRBV11-2 to TRBJ1-3; D gene uncertain. This TCR was sampled from a young woman in good health. Sequencing was carried out using CD4+ T cells sorted from blood. CDR3 in amino acids: CASSLKTLSGNTIYF. CDR3 sequence (DNA): TGTGCCAGCAGCTTAAAGACACTCTCTGGAAACACCATATATTTT.